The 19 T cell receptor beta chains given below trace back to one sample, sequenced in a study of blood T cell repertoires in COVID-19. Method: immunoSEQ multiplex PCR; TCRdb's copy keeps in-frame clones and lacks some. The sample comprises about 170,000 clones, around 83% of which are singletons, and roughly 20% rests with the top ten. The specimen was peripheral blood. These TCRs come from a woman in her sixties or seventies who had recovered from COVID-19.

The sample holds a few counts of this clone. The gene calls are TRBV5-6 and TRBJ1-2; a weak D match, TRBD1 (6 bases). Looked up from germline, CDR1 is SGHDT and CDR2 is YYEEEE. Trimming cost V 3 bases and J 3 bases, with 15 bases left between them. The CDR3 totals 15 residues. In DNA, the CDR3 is TGTGCCAGCAGCTGGGGGACACTGCCTTACTATGGCTACACCTTC. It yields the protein CASSWGTLPYYGYTF.

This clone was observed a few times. The CDR3 sequence is CAWSVRPNQPQHF. As DNA, the CDR3 is TGTGCCTGGAGTGTCAGGCCCAATCAGCCCCAGCATTTT. The chain joins TRBV30 to TRBJ1-5, with D unclear. V gave up 0 bases and J gave up 3 bases, with 6 bases separating them. Germline-derived CDR1 and CDR2 are GTSNPN and SVGIG (reference sequence). The CDR3 totals 13 residues.

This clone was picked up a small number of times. CDR3 bases: TGTGCCAGCAGTTACAACACAGGGGGCTGGCAGCCCCAGCATTTT. Its protein product is CASSYNTGGWQPQHF. This chain uses TRBV6-2 or TRBV6-3 with TRBJ1-5; the match to TRBD1 covers 9 bases. The CDR3 loop spans 15 amino acids. J gave up 7 bases and V 2 bases, and 6 bases lay outside the gene matches. CDR1 is MNHEY, CDR2 SVGEGT, per germline.

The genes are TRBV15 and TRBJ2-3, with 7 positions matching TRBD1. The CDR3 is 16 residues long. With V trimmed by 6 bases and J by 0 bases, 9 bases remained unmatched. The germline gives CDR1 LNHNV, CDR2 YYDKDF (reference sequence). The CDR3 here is CATRGRQGVSTDTQYF. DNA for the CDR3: TGTGCCACCAGGGGACGACAGGGAGTTAGCACAGATACGCAGTATTTT.

The CDR3 region is CASSYSDGELRETQYF. Here the CDR3 DNA reads TGTGCCAGCAGTTACTCGGATGGGGAGCTGAGGGAGACCCAGTACTTC. This chain joins TRBV6-6 and TRBJ2-5, with TRBD2 as a possible D gene (5 bases). CDR1 is MNHNY and CDR2 is SVGAGI in the germline V gene (reference sequence). The CDR3 loop spans 16 amino acids. Trimming pared 0 bases from V and 5 bases from J, leaving 16 bases between.

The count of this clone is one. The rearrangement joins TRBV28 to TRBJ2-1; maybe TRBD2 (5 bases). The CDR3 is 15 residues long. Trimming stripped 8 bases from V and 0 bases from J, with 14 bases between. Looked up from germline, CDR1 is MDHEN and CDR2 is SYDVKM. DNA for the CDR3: TGTGCCAGCCCTGGCCCGGGGAGCTCCTACAATGAGCAGTTCTTC. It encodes CASPGPGSSYNEQFF.

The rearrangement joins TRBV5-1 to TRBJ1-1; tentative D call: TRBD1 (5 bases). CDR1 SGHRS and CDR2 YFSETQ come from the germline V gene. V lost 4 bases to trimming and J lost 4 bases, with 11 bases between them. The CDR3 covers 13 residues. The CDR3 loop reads CASSQHGGTEAFF. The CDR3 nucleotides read TGCGCCAGCAGCCAGCACGGGGGCACTGAAGCTTTCTTT.

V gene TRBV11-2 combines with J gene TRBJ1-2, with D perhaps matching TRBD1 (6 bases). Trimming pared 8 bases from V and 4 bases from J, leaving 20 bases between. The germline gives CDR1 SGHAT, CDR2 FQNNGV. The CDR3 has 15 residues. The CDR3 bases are TGTGCCAGCTCCTTATCGCCAGGGGTTCGCTATGGCTACACCTTC. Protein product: CASSLSPGVRYGYTF. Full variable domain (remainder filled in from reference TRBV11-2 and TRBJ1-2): EAGVAQSPRYKIIEKRQSVAFWCNPISGHATLYWYQQILGQGPKLLIQFQNNGVVDDSQLPKDRFSAERLKGVDSTLKIQPAKLEDSAVYLCASSLSPGVRYGYTFGSGTRLTVV.

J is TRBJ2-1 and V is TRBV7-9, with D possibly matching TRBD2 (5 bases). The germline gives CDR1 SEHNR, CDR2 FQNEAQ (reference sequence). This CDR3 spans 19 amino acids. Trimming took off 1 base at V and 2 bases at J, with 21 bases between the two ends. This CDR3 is CASSLVGRNEGKTYNEQFF. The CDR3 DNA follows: TGTGCCAGCAGCTTAGTCGGCCGAAACGAGGGTAAGACCTACAATGAGCAGTTCTTC.

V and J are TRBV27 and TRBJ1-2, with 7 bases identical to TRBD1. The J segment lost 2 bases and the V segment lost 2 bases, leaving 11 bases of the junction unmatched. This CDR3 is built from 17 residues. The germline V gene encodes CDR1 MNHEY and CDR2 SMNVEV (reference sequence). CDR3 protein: CASSLRHSGTANYGYTF. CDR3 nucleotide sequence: TGTGCCAGCAGTTTACGCCACTCCGGGACAGCAAACTATGGCTACACCTTC.

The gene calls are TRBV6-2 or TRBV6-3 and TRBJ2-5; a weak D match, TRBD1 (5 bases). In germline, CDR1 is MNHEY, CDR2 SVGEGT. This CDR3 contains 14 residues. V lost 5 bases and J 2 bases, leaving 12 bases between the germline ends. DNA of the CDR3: TGTGCCAGCAGTCGCGACCAGGGACAAGAGACCCAGTACTTC. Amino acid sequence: CASSRDQGQETQYF.

The CDR3 nucleotides are TGTGCCTGGAGCCAGGGGAGAGAGACCCAGTACTTC. Translating gives CAWSQGRETQYF. The rearrangement joins TRBV30 to TRBJ2-5; a possible D gene is TRBD1 (6 bases). V was clipped by 3 bases and J by 4 bases, with 9 bases between them. Looked up from germline, CDR1 is GTSNPN and CDR2 is SVGIG (reference sequence). This CDR3 has 12 residues. The full variable domain, its missing parts supplied by reference TRBV30 and TRBJ2-5, is SQTIHQWPATLVQPVGSPLSLECTVEGTSNPNLYWYRQAAGRGLQLLFYSVGIGQISSEVPQNLSASRPQDRQFILSSKKLLLSDSGFYLCAWSQGRETQYFGPGTRLLVL.

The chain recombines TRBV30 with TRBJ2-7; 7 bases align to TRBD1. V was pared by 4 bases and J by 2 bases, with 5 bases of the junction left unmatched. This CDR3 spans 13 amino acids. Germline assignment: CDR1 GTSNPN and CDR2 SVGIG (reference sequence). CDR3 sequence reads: CAWTRDSPYEQYF. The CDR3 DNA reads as TGTGCCTGGACCCGGGACAGTCCCTACGAGCAGTACTTC. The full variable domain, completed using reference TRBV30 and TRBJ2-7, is SQTIHQWPATLVQPVGSPLSLECTVEGTSNPNLYWYRQAAGRGLQLLFYSVGIGQISSEVPQNLSASRPQDRQFILSSKKLLLSDSGFYLCAWTRDSPYEQYFGPGTRLTVT.

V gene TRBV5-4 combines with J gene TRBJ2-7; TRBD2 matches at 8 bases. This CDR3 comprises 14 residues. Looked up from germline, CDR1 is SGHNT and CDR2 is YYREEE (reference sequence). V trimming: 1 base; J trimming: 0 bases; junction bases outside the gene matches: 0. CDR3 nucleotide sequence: TGTGCCAGCAGCTTGACTAGCGGCTCCTACGAGCAGTACTTC. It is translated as CASSLTSGSYEQYF.

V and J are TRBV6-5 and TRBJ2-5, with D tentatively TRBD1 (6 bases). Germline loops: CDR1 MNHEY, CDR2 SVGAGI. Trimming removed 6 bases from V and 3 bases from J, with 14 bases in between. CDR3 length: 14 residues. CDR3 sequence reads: CASSSGQTKETQYF. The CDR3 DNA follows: TGTGCCAGCAGCTCCGGACAGACTAAAGAGACCCAGTACTTC.

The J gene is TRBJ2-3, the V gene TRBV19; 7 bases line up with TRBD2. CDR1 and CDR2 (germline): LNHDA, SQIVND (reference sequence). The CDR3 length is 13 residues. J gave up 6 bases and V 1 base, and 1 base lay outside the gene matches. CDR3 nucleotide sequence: TGTGCCAGTAGTATAGGGGAGGGGGATACGCAGTATTTT. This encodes CASSIGEGDTQYF.

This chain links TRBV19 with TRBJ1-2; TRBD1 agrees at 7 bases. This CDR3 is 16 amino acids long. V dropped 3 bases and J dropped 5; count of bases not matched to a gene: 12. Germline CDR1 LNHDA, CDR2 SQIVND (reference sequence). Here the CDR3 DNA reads TGTGCCAGTAGTATTGACCGGTGGGGGACAGCTTATGGCTACACCTTC. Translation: CASSIDRWGTAYGYTF. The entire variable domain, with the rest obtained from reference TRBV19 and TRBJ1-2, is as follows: DGGITQSPKYLFRKEGQNVTLSCEQNLNHDAMYWYRQDPGQGLRLIYYSQIVNDFQKGDIAEGYSVSREKKESFPLTVTSAQKNPTAFYLCASSIDRWGTAYGYTFGSGTRLTVV.

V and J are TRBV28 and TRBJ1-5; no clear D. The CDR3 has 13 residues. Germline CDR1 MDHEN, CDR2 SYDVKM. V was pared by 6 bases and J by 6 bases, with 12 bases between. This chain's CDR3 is CASSSIRGQPQHF. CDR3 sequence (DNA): TGTGCCAGCAGCTCCATAAGAGGTCAGCCCCAGCATTTT.

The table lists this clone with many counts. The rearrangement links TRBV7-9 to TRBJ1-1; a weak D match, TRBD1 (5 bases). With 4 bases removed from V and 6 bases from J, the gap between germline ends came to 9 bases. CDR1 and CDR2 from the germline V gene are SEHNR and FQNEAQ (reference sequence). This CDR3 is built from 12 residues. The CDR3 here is CASSYTGAEAFF. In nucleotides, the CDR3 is TGTGCCAGCAGCTATACAGGTGCTGAAGCTTTCTTT.